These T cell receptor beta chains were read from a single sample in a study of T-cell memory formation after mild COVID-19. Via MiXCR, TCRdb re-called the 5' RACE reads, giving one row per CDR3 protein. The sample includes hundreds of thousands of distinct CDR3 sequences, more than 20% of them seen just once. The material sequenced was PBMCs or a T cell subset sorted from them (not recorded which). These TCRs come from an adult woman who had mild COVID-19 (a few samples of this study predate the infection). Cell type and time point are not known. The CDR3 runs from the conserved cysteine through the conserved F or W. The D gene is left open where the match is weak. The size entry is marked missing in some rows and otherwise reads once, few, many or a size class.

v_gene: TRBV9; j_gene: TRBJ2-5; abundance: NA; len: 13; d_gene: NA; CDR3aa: CASSVDPRETQYF; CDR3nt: TGTGCCAGCAGCGTCGACCCCAGGGAGACCCAGTACTTC
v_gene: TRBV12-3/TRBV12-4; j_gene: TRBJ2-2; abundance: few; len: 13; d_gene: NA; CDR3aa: CASSLEHTGELFF; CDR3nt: TGTGCCAGCAGTTTAGAGCACACCGGGGAGCTGTTTTTT
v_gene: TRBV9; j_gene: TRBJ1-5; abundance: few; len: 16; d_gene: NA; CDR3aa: CASSVGGGQGNQPQHF; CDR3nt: TGTGCCAGCAGCGTAGGGGGAGGGCAGGGTAATCAGCCCCAGCATTTT
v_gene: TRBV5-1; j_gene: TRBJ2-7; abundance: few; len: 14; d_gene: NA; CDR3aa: CASSLEGHPGGQYF; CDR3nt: TGCGCCAGCAGCTTGGAAGGACATCCCGGGGGGCAGTACTTC
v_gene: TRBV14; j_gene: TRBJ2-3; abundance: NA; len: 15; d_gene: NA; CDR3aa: CASSQDNYRTDTQYF; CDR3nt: TGTGCCAGCAGCCAAGATAACTACCGCACAGATACGCAGTATTTT
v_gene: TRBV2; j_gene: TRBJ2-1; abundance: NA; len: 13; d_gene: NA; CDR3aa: CASSATPYNEQFF; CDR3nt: TGTGCCAGCAGTGCGACTCCGTACAATGAGCAGTTCTTC
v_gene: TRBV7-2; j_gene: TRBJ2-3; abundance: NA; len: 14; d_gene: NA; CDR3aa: CASSPGGASDTQYF; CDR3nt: TGTGCCAGCAGCCCTGGGGGGGCCTCAGATACGCAGTATTTT
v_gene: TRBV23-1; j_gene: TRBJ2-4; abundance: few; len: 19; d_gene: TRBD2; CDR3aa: CASSQRGGEREITRPIQYF; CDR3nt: TGCGCCAGCAGTCAAAGGGGCGGGGAGCGGGAGATAACTAGACCCATTCAGTACTTC
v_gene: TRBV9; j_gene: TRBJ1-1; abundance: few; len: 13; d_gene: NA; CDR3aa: CASSAGGNTEAFF; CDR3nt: TGTGCCAGCAGCGCCGGAGGGAACACTGAAGCTTTCTTT
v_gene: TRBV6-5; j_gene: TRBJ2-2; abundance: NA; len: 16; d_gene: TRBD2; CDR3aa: CASSFIGGEGTGELFF; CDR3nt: TGTGCCAGCAGTTTTATCGGGGGGGAAGGGACCGGGGAGCTGTTTTTT
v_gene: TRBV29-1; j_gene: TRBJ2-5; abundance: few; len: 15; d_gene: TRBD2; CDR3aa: CSALLAGAYQETQYF; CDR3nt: TGCAGCGCCCTCTTAGCGGGAGCGTACCAAGAGACCCAGTACTTC
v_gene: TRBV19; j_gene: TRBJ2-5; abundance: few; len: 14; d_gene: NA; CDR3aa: CASSMGSHTGTQYF; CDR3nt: TGTGCCAGTAGTATGGGTAGTCACACGGGGACCCAGTACTTC
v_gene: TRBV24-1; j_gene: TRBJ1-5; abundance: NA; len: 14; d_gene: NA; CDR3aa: CATSAPGRNQPQHF; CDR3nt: TGTGCCACCAGTGCTCCGGGGCGAAATCAGCCCCAGCATTTT
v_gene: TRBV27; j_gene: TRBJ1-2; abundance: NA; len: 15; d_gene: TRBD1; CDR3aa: CASSPRGGTNYGYTF; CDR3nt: TGTGCCAGCAGTCCCAGGGGGGGGACTAACTATGGCTACACCTTC
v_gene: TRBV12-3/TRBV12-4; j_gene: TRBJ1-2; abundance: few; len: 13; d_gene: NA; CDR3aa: CASSSAGSYGYTF; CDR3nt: TGTGCCAGCAGTTCTGCAGGGAGTTATGGCTACACCTTC
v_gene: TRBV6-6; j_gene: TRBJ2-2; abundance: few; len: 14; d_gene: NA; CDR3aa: CASSYPTNTGELFF; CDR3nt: TGTGCCAGCAGTTATCCTACGAACACCGGGGAGCTGTTTTTT
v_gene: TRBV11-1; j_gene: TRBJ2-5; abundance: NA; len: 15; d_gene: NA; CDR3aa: CASSWVVGAQETQYF; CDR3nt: TGTGCCAGCAGCTGGGTCGTCGGGGCCCAAGAGACCCAGTACTTC
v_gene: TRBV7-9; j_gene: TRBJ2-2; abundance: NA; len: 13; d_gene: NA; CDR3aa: CASHDRNTGELFF; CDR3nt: TGTGCCAGCCACGACAGAAACACCGGGGAGCTGTTTTTT
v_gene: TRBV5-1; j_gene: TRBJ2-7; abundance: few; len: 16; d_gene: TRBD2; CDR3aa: CASSLYASGDSYEQYF; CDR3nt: TGCGCCAGCAGCTTGTACGCTAGCGGGGACTCCTACGAGCAGTACTTC
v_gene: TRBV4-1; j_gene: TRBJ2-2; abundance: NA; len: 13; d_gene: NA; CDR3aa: CASSSAGTGELFF; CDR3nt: TGCGCCAGCAGCTCGGCGGGGACCGGGGAGCTGTTTTTT
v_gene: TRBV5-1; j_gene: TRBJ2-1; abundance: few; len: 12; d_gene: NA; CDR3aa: CASSFGAGEQFF; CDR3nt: TGCGCCAGCAGCTTCGGGGCGGGTGAGCAGTTCTTC
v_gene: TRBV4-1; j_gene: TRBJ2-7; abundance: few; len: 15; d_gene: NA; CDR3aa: CASSQGGPLAAEQYF; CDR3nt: TGCGCCAGCAGCCAAGGGGGGCCCCTAGCCGCCGAGCAGTACTTC
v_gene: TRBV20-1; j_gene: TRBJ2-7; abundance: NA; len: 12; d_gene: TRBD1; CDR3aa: CSARQGAYEQYF; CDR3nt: TGCAGTGCTAGGCAGGGGGCCTACGAGCAGTACTTC
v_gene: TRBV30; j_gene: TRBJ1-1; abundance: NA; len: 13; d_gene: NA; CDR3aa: CAWRVGTNTEAFF; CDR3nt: TGTGCCTGGAGGGTAGGGACTAACACTGAAGCTTTCTTT
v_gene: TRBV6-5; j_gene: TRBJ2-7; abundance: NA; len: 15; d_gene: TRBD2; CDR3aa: CASRETSGSWYEQYF; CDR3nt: TGTGCCAGCAGAGAAACTAGCGGGAGTTGGTACGAGCAGTACTTC
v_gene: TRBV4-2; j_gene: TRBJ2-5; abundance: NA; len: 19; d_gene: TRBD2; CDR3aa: CASSQEGARGLAVQETQYF; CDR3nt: TGTGCCAGCAGCCAAGAGGGAGCGCGGGGACTAGCGGTTCAAGAGACCCAGTACTTC
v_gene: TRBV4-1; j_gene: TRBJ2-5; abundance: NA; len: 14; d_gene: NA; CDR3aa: CASSQAEARETQYF; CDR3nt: TGCGCCAGCAGCCAAGCAGAGGCCAGGGAGACCCAGTACTTC
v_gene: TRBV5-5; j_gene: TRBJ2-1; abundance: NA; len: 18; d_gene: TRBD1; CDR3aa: CASSQSHRDRSFYSEQFF; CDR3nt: TGTGCCAGCAGCCAGAGCCATAGGGACAGGTCGTTTTATAGTGAGCAGTTCTTC
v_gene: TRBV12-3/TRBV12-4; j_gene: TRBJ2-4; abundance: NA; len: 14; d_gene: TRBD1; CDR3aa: CASSYRGRGNIQYF; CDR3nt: TGTGCCAGCAGTTACAGGGGGCGAGGAAACATTCAGTACTTC
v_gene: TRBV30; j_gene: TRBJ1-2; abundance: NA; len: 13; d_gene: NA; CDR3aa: CAWSVRSSGGYTF; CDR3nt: TGTGCCTGGAGTGTACGGTCTAGCGGGGGCTACACCTTC
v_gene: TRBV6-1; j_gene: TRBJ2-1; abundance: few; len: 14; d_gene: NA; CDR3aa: CASSELAGAGEQFF; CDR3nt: TGTGCCAGCAGTGAACTAGCAGGGGCGGGTGAGCAGTTCTTC
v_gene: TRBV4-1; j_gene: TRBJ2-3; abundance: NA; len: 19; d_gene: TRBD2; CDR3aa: CASSPWGLAGERGTDTQYF; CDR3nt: TGCGCCAGCAGCCCATGGGGACTAGCGGGGGAGCGGGGCACAGATACGCAGTATTTT
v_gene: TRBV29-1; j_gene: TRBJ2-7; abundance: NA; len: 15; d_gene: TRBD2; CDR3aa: CSVDGLAGGDYEQYF; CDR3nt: TGCAGCGTTGATGGGCTAGCGGGGGGAGACTACGAGCAGTACTTC
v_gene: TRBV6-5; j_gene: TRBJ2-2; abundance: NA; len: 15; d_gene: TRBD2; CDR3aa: CASSSGLAQAGELFF; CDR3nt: TGTGCCAGCAGTTCCGGACTAGCGCAGGCCGGGGAGCTGTTTTTT
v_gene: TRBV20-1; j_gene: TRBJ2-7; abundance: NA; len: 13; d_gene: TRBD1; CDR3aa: CSALRTGAREQYF; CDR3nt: TGCAGTGCCCTCCGGACAGGGGCTAGGGAGCAGTACTTC
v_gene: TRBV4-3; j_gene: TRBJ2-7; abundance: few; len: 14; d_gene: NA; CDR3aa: CASSQGRGYYEQYF; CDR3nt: TGCGCCAGCAGCCAAGGCAGGGGATACTACGAGCAGTACTTC
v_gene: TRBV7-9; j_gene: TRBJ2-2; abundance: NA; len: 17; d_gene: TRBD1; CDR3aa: CASSSRRDRALAGELFF; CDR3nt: TGTGCCAGCAGCTCGCGCCGGGACAGGGCGCTCGCCGGGGAGCTGTTTTTT
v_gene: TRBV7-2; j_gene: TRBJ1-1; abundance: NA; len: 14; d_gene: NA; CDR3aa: CASSLVRGNTEAFF; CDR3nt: TGTGCCAGCAGCTTAGTACGGGGGAACACTGAAGCTTTCTTT
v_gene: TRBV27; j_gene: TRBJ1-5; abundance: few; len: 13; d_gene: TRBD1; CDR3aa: CASSRTGFQPQHF; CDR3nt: TGTGCCAGCAGTCGGACAGGGTTCCAGCCCCAGCATTTT
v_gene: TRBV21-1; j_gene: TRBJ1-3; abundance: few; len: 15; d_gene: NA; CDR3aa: CASYRQGNSGNTIYF; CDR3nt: TGTGCCAGCTACCGGCAGGGGAACTCTGGAAACACCATATATTTT
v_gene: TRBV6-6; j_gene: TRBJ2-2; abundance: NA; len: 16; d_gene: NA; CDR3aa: CASVPGVRANTGELFF; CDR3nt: TGTGCCAGTGTTCCTGGGGTTCGTGCGAACACCGGGGAGCTGTTTTTT
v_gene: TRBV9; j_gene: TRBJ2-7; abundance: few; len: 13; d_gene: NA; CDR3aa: CASSPSGNHEQYF; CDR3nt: TGTGCCAGCAGCCCCTCCGGGAACCACGAGCAGTACTTC
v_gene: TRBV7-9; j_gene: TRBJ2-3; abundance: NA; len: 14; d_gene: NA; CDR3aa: CASSLDLATDTQYF; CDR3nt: TGTGCCAGCAGCTTAGATTTAGCTACAGATACGCAGTATTTT
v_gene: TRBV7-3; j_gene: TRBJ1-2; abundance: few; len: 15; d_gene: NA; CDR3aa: CASSLTGTEVHGYTF; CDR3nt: TGTGCCAGCAGCTTAACAGGGACGGAAGTCCACGGCTACACCTTC
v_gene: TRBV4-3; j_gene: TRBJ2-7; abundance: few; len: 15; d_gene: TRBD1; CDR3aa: CASSQARDRGYEQYF; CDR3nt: TGCGCCAGCAGCCAAGCCCGGGACAGGGGGTACGAGCAGTACTTC
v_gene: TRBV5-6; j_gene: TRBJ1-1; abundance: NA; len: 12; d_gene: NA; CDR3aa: CASSFGSTEAFF; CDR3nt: TGTGCCAGCAGCTTCGGATCCACTGAAGCTTTCTTT
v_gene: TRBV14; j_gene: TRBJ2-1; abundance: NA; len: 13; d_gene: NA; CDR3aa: CASSQDSWDEQFF; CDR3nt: TGTGCCAGCAGCCAAGATTCCTGGGATGAGCAGTTCTTC
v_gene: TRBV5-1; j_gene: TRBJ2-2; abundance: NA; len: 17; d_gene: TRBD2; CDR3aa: CASSLEGSGSSAGELFF; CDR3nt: TGCGCCAGCAGCTTGGAGGGTAGCGGGAGTTCGGCCGGGGAGCTGTTTTTT
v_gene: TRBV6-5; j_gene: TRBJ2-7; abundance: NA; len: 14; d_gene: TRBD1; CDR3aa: CASRPGQGKAEQYF; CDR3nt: TGTGCCAGCAGACCGGGACAGGGTAAGGCCGAGCAGTACTTC
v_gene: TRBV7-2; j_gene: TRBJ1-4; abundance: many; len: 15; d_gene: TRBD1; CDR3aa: CASSLRGTGNEKLFF; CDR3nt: TGTGCCAGCAGCTTACGCGGGACAGGGAATGAAAAACTGTTTTTT
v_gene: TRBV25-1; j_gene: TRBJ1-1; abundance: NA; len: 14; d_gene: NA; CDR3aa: CASSDPGLNTEAFF; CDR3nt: TGTGCCAGCAGTGATCCAGGGTTGAACACTGAAGCTTTCTTT
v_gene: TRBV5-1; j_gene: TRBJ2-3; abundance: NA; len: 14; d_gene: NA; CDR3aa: CASSLSGQSYEQYF; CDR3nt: TGCGCCAGCAGCTTGAGTGGACAATCCTATGAGCAGTATTTT
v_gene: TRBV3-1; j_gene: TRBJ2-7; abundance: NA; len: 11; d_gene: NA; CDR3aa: CASRGGQEQYF; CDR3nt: TGTGCCAGCCGAGGGGGACAAGAGCAGTACTTC